The present entry profiles one T cell receptor beta chain with its context. No cognate antigen has been identified for it. The sample holds no much larger clone one base away, and base qualities are not on file. The CDR1 and CDR2 encoded by the germline V gene are SGDLS and YYNGEE. Reading from cysteine to phenylalanine, the CDR3 counts 16 amino acids. The only DNA kept is the CDR3, 48 bases in frame from the first base. Germline trimming amounts to 0 bases on V and 5 bases on J, with 6 as the count of junction bases outside the gene matches. This entry is derived from a study of beta chain features in type 1 diabetes (dated by TCRdb to the late 2010s). Study-wide context: Mean age, gender distribution, total cell number and subset yield were not different between patients and healthy donors. In the study, TCRB repertoires of sorted circulating CD4+ T cell subsets from recently diagnosed type 1 diabetes patients were compared with those of matched healthy donors. A total of 85 million to 140 million sorted cells were examined across all samples, and a strong correlation was observed between cell number per subset and RNA yield. Regulatory and stem cell-like memory subsets were isolated from only 8 patients and roughly eight healthy donors, whereas naive and central memory subsets came from all 28 donors.

Results the study describes overall, beyond this receptor: Because cDNA was sequenced instead of genomic DNA, highly expressing activated cells could be over-represented, though the groups showed no difference in activation or CD3 levels. Because the HLA sub-analyses included only small numbers of individuals, any influence of HLA type on TCRB rearrangement was left unresolved. Patients with type 1 diabetes made fewer insertions and deleted more nucleotides at VDJ recombination sites, implying thymic rearrangement abnormalities. PCR might favor shorter templates, but patient and control samples were amplified and corrected together, so any skew would affect both groups equally. Naive, central memory and regulatory TCRB repertoires appeared to be more similar among patients than among healthy donors. In all four CD4+ subsets, TCRB CDR3 length was moderately but significantly shorter in type 1 diabetes patients.

Each donor gave one peripheral blood draw, roughly 110 mL on average, collected into heparinised tubes. Naive, central memory, regulatory and stem cell-like memory CD4+ T cells were sorted on a BD FACSAria II using a panel including CD45RO, CCR7, CD25, CD127, CD95 and CD27. Purity was above 98% for every sorted population. PBMCs were isolated right away by Lymphoprep density gradient centrifugation and were stained directly, without culture. Samples were stained and sorted in pairs, with one healthy donor and one patient per experiment, so that batch effects were minimized. The entire isolated RNA was reverse transcribed using the High Capacity cDNA Reverse Transcription Kit, and thus expressed TCRB transcripts were sequenced. Deep immunoSEQ sequencing was performed on naive, central memory and regulatory T cell samples, with an average of around 3.4 million total reads per sample. Sorted cells were lysed in RLT buffer, and RNA was extracted using DNase-treated RNeasy Micro or Mini kits according to cell number. Each cell subset was processed on its own to prevent cross-contamination, while patient and healthy donor samples were processed together. The immunoSEQ multiplex PCR was used to amplify TCRB sequences from cDNA, generating 87-bp fragments that spanned the CDR3 region. Sequencing of the amplicons was performed on the Illumina HiSeq platform. The authors processed their data as follows. PCR bias was computationally corrected using synthetic template baselines, reads within Hamming distance 2 were collapsed, and singletons that could not be merged were discarded. By aligning reads against IMGT, V, D and J genes, CDR3 length, and insertions or deletions at six rearrangement sites were assigned. Within each subset, clonotype counts were normalized to sorted cell number, after which true diversity and Gini coefficients were computed with the tcR R package. The overlap coefficient, calculated on TCRB nucleotide sequences, was used to measure repertoire sharing. Out-of-frame TCRB sequences from naive cells were analyzed as a proxy for the pre-selection repertoire. Imported from immuneACCESS, the table was reduced by TCRdb to in-frame sequences with V and J called. These copies leave out some clones; in studies compared against another copy, an unresolved V gene accounts for under half, and the cause of the remainder is not known. Clonal size and the V and J genes are those of that table, whereas D and trimming came from the DNA. The sample contains around 430,000 clones, around 30% of them found a single time. The top ten hold more than 0.055% of the sample.

Recombination joined TRBV9 with TRBJ2-1; 9 central nucleotides agree with TRBD2. The TCR comes from a man between 18 and 35 years old in good health. Sequenced input: naive CD4+ T cells from blood. Explained via the paper, the cell subset or site label denotes: true naive CD4+ T cells. This receptor has the CDR3 CASSVALAGLNNEQFF. The nucleotide sequence is given as TGTGCCAGCAGCGTAGCTCTAGCGGGGCTGAACAATGAGCAGTTCTTC.